Following are 10 T cell receptor beta chains from one sample sequenced in a study of control samples from healthy donors and cancer patients. Only in-frame clones appear in the TCRdb table, and some are missing; sequencing was by immunoSEQ multiplex PCR. The sample yields over 200,000 clones, around 79% seen once. The sequenced sample consisted of PBMCs. These receptors originate from a woman in her sixties with lung cancer.

This clone has just a few counts. V usage is TRBV19 and J usage is TRBJ1-5, with no clear D. Germline-derived CDR1 and CDR2 are LNHDA and SQIVND (reference sequence). The CDR3 contains 14 residues. Trimming cost V 3 bases and J 7 bases, with 13 bases left between them. CDR3 in amino acids: CASSIFGGRQPQHF. The CDR3 nucleotides are TGTGCCAGTAGTATCTTCGGAGGGAGGCAGCCCCAGCATTTT.

The sample holds one count of this clone. The CDR3 DNA follows: TGTGCCAGCAGCAGCCAGGGAGGAGAGACCCAGTACTTC. As protein: CASSSQGGETQYF. The gene calls are TRBV5-4 and TRBJ2-5; D possibly corresponds to TRBD2 (6 bases). In germline, CDR1 is SGHNT, CDR2 YYREEE (reference sequence). The length of the CDR3 is 13 residues. Trimming stripped 4 bases from V and 4 bases from J, with 11 bases between. Complete variable domain (other parts from reference TRBV5-4 and TRBJ2-5): ETGVTQSPTHLIKTRGQQVTLRCSSQSGHNTVSWYQQALGQGPQFIFQYYREEENGRGNFPPRFSGLQFPNYSSELNVNALELDDSALYLCASSSQGGETQYFGPGTRLLVL.

This chain uses TRBV10-3 with TRBJ1-1; possibly TRBD1 for D (6 bases). The germline CDR1 and CDR2 sequences are ENHRY and SYGVKD. The CDR3 covers 14 residues. The V end lost 3 bases, the J end lost 3 bases, and 11 bases lay between the germline ends. The CDR3 DNA reads TGTGCCATCAGTGAAGGACAGCCTTACACTGAAGCTTTCTTT. It translates to CAISEGQPYTEAFF.

Comments on this clone: The same CDR3 arises from other DNA sequences in this sample as well. The CDR3 sequence: CASSLTGYEQYF. The CDR3 DNA follows: TGCGCCAGCAGCTTGACCGGGTACGAGCAGTACTTC. The chain uses TRBV5-1 and TRBJ2-7; D is unresolved. The CDR3 is 12 residues long. Germline V gene lookup returns CDR1 SGHRS and CDR2 YFSETQ. V shed 1 base and J shed 4 bases, with 6 bases lying between them.

CDR3 residues: CASSLRYGNTIYF. The CDR3 region has the DNA TGTGCCAGCAGCTTACGTTATGGAAACACCATATATTTT. This chain connects TRBV11-3 to TRBJ1-3; no clear D gene. The CDR3 has 13 residues. V shed 2 bases and J shed 3 bases, with 5 bases lying between them. Per germline, CDR1 SGHNT and CDR2 YENEEA.

This chain links TRBV20-1 with TRBJ2-1; 7 positions agree with TRBD1. Germline V gene data show CDR1 as DFQATT and CDR2 as SNEGSKA (reference sequence). The CDR3 extends over 11 amino acids. The ends lost 6 bases at V and 12 bases at J; junction bases unmatched: 8. CDR3 coding DNA: TGCAGTGCCACCGACAGGGTACGGCAGTTCTTC. It encodes CSATDRVRQFF.

J is TRBJ2-7 and V is TRBV19; D unclear. Germline V lookup: CDR1 LNHDA, CDR2 SQIVND (reference sequence). The CDR3 length is 14 residues. V was trimmed by 0 bases and J by 2 bases, leaving 8 bases between them. This chain's CDR3 is CASSIETHTYEQYF. CDR3 bases: TGTGCCAGTAGTATAGAAACACACACCTACGAGCAGTACTTC.

The chain employs TRBV27 and TRBJ2-3; TRBD2 matches 7 bases. Per the germline V gene, CDR1 is MNHEY and CDR2 is SMNVEV (reference sequence). V trimming: 8 bases; J trimming: 9 bases; junction bases outside the gene matches: 11. The CDR3 is 13 amino acids. The CDR3, as DNA: TGTGCCAGCCAGCGGGATCCCGCTTCCACGCAGTATTTT. Encoded protein: CASQRDPASTQYF.

The chain is built from TRBV5-6 and TRBJ1-2; D remains unclear. Trimming pared 2 bases from V and 7 bases from J, leaving 6 bases between. Germline loops: CDR1 SGHDT, CDR2 YYEEEE. There are 11 residues in the CDR3. CDR3 nucleotides: TGTGCCAGCAGCTTAAAGTCTGGCTACACCTTC. Translated, it gives CASSLKSGYTF.

J is TRBJ1-4 and V is TRBV28; D is unresolved. Trimming shortened V by 6 bases and J by 6 bases, and 8 bases separated the two germline ends. CDR1 MDHEN and CDR2 SYDVKM come from the germline V gene. There are 12 residues in the CDR3. The CDR3 nucleotides read TGTGCCAGCAGGGGAATAGATGAAAAACTGTTTTTT. This encodes CASRGIDEKLFF.